There are a few counts of the clone carrying this T cell receptor (beta chain). Antigen specificity is unknown. The sample originates from a study of vaccination and CD4 T cells after COVID-19. Cultured CD4+ T-cell DNA underwent Oncomine TCR Beta short-read sequencing. TCRdb reanalysed the PCR reads using MiXCR and keeps one entry per CDR3 protein. This repertoire shows roughly 20,000 distinct CDR3 sequences, 40% to 50% found once; its top ten account for under 8.5%. Treatment reported: roughly 11-day PBMC culture with coronavirus spike peptide pools or control peptides (ViraFEST assay). The germline V gene encodes CDR1 MNHEY and CDR2 SVGEGT. V shed 4 bases and J 0 bases; nucleotides not matched to a gene: 19. The CDR3 extends over 20 amino acids.

The gene calls are TRBV6-2 or TRBV6-3 and TRBJ2-5; the match to TRBD2 covers 8 bases. The source of this sequence is a human donor who had recovered from COVID-19. The sample consisted of CD4+ T cells from blood, cultured in vitro, taken after SARS-CoV-2 vaccination. This chain's CDR3 is CASSWFSTGGPGSYQETQYF. In nucleotides, the CDR3 is TGTGCCAGCAGTTGGTTCTCGACGGGGGGGCCCGGATCGTACCAAGAGACCCAGTACTTC.